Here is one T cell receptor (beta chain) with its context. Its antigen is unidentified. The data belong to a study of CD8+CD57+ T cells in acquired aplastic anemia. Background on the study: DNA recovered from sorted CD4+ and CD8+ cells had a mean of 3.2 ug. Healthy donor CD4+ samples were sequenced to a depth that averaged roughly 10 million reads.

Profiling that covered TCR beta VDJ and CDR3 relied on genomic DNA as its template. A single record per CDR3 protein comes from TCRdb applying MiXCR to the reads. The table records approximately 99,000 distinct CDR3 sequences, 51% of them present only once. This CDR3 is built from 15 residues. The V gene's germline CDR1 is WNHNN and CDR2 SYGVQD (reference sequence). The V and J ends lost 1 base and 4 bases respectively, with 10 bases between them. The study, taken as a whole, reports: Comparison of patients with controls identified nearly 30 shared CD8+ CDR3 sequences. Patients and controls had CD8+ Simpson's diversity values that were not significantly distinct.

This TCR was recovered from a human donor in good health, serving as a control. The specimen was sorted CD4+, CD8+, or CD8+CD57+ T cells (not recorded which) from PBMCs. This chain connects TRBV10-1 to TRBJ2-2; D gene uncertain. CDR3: CASSEWPGSTGELFF. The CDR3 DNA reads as TGCGCCAGCAGTGAGTGGCCGGGCTCCACCGGGGAGCTGTTTTTT.